The entry that follows covers one T cell receptor beta chain sequence. No antigen is known for it. Each CDR3 protein is one row after TCRdb ran MiXCR on the 5' RACE reads. There are 130,000 or so distinct CDR3 sequences in the sample; roughly 18% occur only once, and 30% to 35% lies in the top ten. This record belongs to a study of CD8 T cells in ankylosing spondylitis. Trimming took 5 bases from V and 5 from J, leaving 15 bases between them. This CDR3 comprises 14 residues. Findings and caveats of the study: Characteristic of ankylosing spondylitis blood, it appeared, was a TCR beta motif comprising fewer than 10 highly homologous variants.

The material sequenced was blood, either unsorted or a sorted T cell fraction (not recorded which). The chain joins TRBV12-3 or TRBV12-4 to TRBJ1-1; the D gene is possibly TRBD1 (5 bases). This receptor was identified in a male donor with ankylosing spondylitis. The CDR3 here is CASSPTGDLTEAFF. CDR3 nucleotide sequence: TGTGCCAGCAGTCCGACGGGGGACTTGACTGAAGCTTTCTTT.